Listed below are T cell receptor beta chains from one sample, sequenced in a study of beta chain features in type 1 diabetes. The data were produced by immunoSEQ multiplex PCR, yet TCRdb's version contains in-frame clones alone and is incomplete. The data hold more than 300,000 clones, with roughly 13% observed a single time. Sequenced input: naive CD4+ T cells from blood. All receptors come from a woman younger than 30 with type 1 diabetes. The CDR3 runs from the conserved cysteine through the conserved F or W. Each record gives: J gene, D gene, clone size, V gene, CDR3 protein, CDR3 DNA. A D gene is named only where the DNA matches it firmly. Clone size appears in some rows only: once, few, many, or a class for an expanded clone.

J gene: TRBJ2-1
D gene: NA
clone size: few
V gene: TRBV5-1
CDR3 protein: CASSLGYRSNEQFF
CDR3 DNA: TGCGCCAGCAGCTTGGGATATCGGAGTAATGAGCAGTTCTTC

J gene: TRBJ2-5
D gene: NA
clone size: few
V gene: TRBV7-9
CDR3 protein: CASSLGVGGVQETQYF
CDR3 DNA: TGTGCCAGCAGCTTAGGGGTGGGAGGAGTACAAGAGACCCAGTACTTC

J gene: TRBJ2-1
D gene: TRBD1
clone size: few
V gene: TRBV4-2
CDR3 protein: CASSQADREPYNEQFF
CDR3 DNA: TGTGCCAGCAGCCAGGCGGACAGGGAACCCTACAATGAGCAGTTCTTC

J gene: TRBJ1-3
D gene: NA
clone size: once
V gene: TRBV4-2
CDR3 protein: CASSQGFQIGGNTIYF
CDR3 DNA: TGTGCCAGCAGCCAAGGATTCCAGATTGGTGGAAACACCATATATTTT

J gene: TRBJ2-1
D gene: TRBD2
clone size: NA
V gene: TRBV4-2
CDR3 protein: CASSPGLAGGWANEQFF
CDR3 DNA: TGTGCCAGCAGCCCGGGACTAGCGGGAGGGTGGGCCAATGAGCAGTTCTTC

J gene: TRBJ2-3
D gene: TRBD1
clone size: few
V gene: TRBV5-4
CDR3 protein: CASSLDRGDTQYF
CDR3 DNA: TGTGCCAGCAGCTTGGACAGGGGAGATACGCAGTATTTT

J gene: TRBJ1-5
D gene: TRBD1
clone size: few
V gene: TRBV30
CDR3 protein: CAWNPTGQFNQPQHF
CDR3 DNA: TGTGCCTGGAATCCCACGGGACAGTTCAATCAGCCCCAGCATTTT

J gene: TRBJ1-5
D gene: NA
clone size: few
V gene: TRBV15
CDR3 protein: CATSPGQGNSNQPQHF
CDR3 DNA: TGTGCCACCAGCCCCGGACAAGGGAATAGCAATCAGCCCCAGCATTTT

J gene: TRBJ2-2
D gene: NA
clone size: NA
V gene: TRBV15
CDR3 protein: CATSRDVWPGLANTGELFF
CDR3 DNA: TGTGCCACCAGCAGAGATGTTTGGCCAGGACTCGCGAACACCGGGGAGCTGTTTTTT

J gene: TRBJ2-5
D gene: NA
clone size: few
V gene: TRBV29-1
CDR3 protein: CSVRQRLQETQYF
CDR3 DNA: TGCAGCGTTCGACAGAGACTGCAAGAGACCCAGTACTTC